Below are 2 T cell receptor beta chains sequenced from a single sample in a study of blood T cell repertoires in COVID-19 (dated by TCRdb to 2018 to 2020). Preparation of the library involved the immunoSEQ multiplex PCR assay. TCRdb stores this immuneACCESS table with in-frame sequences only. Part of the clones is absent; in the studies checked, under half of the shortfall reflects unresolved V genes, and no reason is known for the rest. The sample data list around 170,000 clones, and around 80% of these were observed just once. The top ten hold 10% to 15% of the sample. Sequenced sample: peripheral blood. Receptor source: a woman older than 75 with COVID-19, enrolled during active disease.

This rearrangement joins TRBV19 to TRBJ2-1; 10 nucleotides match TRBD2. CDR1 and CDR2 (germline): LNHDA, SQIVND (reference sequence). The CDR3 runs 14 residues. V was pared by 10 bases and J by 9 bases, with 12 bases of the junction left unmatched. The CDR3 DNA reads as TGTGCCACATCCCGGGCTAGCGGGAGTAGTGAGCAGTTCTTC. This sequence encodes CATSRASGSSEQFF.

J is TRBJ2-1 and V is TRBV28; 9 bases align to TRBD2. There are 16 residues in the CDR3. Germline V gene data show CDR1 as MDHEN and CDR2 as SYDVKM. J gave up 4 bases and V 3 bases, and 7 bases lay outside the gene matches. The CDR3 DNA reads TGTGCCAGCAGTTTGACCTTGACTAGCGGATACAATGAGCAGTTCTTC. Its protein is CASSLTLTSGYNEQFF.